A single sample gave rise to the 32 T cell receptor beta chains below, sequenced in a study of OX40 agonist ivuxolimab in advanced cancers. Measured with immunoSEQ multiplex PCR; TCRdb has only the in-frame clones, and not every one. The sample lists tens of thousands of clones, approximately 80% occurring once. The sequencing here drew on CD4+ or CD8+ T cells sorted from blood, taken in a trial of the OX40 agonist ivuxolimab. The receptors come from an adult with an advanced solid tumor such as melanoma, head and neck, liver or kidney cancer.

The rearrangement uses TRBV2 and TRBJ1-4; 11 bases fit TRBD1. The ends lost 7 bases at V and 8 bases at J; junction bases unmatched: 12. The CDR3 runs to 16 residues. CDR1 and CDR2 (germline): SNHLY, FYNNEI. The CDR3 DNA is TGTGCCAGCACCTCCTTATTCGGGACAGGGGGAGAAAAACTGTTTTTT. Its translation is CASTSLFGTGGEKLFF.

This clone was detected only once. This chain connects TRBV28 to TRBJ2-1, with D perhaps matching TRBD2 (6 bases). V was shortened by 3 bases and J by 8 bases, with 11 bases between the two germline ends. This CDR3 contains 13 residues. Per the germline V gene, CDR1 is MDHEN and CDR2 is SYDVKM. CDR3 nucleotides: TGTGCCAGCAGTTTTAGGACTATCTATGAGCAGTTCTTC. Amino acids: CASSFRTIYEQFF.

The chain combines TRBV2 with TRBJ2-5; D might be TRBD2 (6 bases). Germline V gene sequence: CDR1 SNHLY, CDR2 FYNNEI. V was cut by 6 bases and J by 5 bases, with 13 bases left in between. The CDR3 covers 13 residues. The CDR3 nucleotides read TGTGCCAGCAGCCCCGGGGGAAGGGAGACCCAGTACTTC. Translation gives CASSPGGRETQYF. Drawing the rest from reference TRBV2 and TRBJ2-5, the complete variable domain is EPEVTQTPSHQVTQMGQEVILRCVPISNHLYFYWYRQILGQKVEFLVSFYNNEISEKSEIFDDQFSVERPDGSNFTLKIRSTKLEDSAMYFCASSPGGRETQYFGPGTRLLVL.

Of note for this clone: Its ends do not fully match the called genes, so a read error is possible. V usage is TRBV2 and J usage is TRBJ2-1, with 8 bases identical to TRBD2. The CDR3 is 13 residues long. Germline V gene sequence: CDR1 SNHLY, CDR2 FYNNEI. The CDR3 nucleotides read TGTGCCACTACTTCGGGGCGGGGGGCCCCATTTATCTTC. Translation gives CATTSGRGAPFIF.

The rearrangement joins TRBV10-3 to TRBJ1-1, with a weak D call TRBD1 (6 bases). The CDR3 extends over 14 amino acids. V was shortened by 6 bases and J by 0 bases, with 11 bases between the two germline ends. Germline CDR1 ENHRY, CDR2 SYGVKD. DNA of the CDR3: TGTGCCATCAGATCGGGACACTTGAACACTGAAGCTTTCTTT. This codes for CAIRSGHLNTEAFF.

This clone appeared once. The chain combines TRBV4-2 with TRBJ2-3, with 7 nucleotides matching TRBD1. The V segment lost 2 bases and the J segment 0 bases; nucleotides outside the gene matches: 2. The germline V gene encodes CDR1 LGHNA and CDR2 YNFKEQ. CDR3 length: 15 residues. CDR3 sequence reads: CASSQRGPSTDTQYF. The CDR3, as DNA: TGTGCCAGCAGCCAAAGGGGGCCGAGCACAGATACGCAGTATTTT.

There are a few counts of this clone. The chain carries TRBV5-4 and TRBJ1-1, with a tentative D call TRBD1 (6 bases). The CDR3 is made up of 15 amino acids. Germline V gene lookup returns CDR1 SGHNT and CDR2 YYREEE (reference sequence). V was cut by 0 bases and J by 1 base, with 10 bases left in between. The CDR3: CASSLAGGANTEAFF. CDR3 DNA sequence: TGTGCCAGCAGCTTGGCCGGGGGGGCGAACACTGAAGCTTTCTTT.

This chain links TRBV7-3 with TRBJ1-2; TRBD1 matches 9 bases. This CDR3 has 15 amino acids. Germline V gene data show CDR1 as SGHTA and CDR2 as FQGTGA. The V and J ends lost 2 bases and 7 bases, in that order; junction bases with no gene match: 8. As DNA, the CDR3 is TGTGCCAGCAGCTTAGCGGGACAGGGCAAAAGTGGCTACACCTTC. As protein: CASSLAGQGKSGYTF.

The chain recombines TRBV19 with TRBJ2-7; TRBD1 matches 7 bases. The CDR3 sequence is 11 residues long. The V segment lost 8 bases and the J segment 4 bases; nucleotides outside the gene matches: 2. Germline CDR1 is LNHDA and CDR2 is SQIVND (reference sequence). CDR3 region: CASRQGYEQYF. The CDR3 DNA sequence: TGTGCCAGTCGACAGGGTTACGAGCAGTACTTC.

CDR3 DNA sequence: TGTGCCATCAGCTCCGGGCGCGCTAATGAAAAACTGTTTTTT. It specifies CAISSGRANEKLFF. The V gene is TRBV10-3, the J gene TRBJ1-4; D unresolved. V shed 6 bases and J shed 3 bases, with 11 bases lying between them. The CDR3 runs 14 residues. Germline lookup yields CDR1 ENHRY and CDR2 SYGVKD.

The chain combines TRBV2 with TRBJ1-2, with 8 nucleotides matching TRBD1. CDR1 is SNHLY and CDR2 is FYNNEI in the germline V gene. The CDR3 is 13 amino acids. The V gene end was trimmed by 6 bases and the J gene end by 2 bases; junction bases not matched to a gene: 2. The CDR3 nucleotides are TGTGCCAGCAGGGACAGGGAAAACTATGGCTACACCTTC. It specifies CASRDRENYGYTF.

This clone has a handful of counts. This chain uses TRBV9 with TRBJ2-1, with 8 bases matching TRBD2. With 0 bases clipped from V and 7 bases from J, the junction kept 6 bases outside the gene matches. The V gene's germline CDR1 is SGDLS and CDR2 YYNGEE. This CDR3 region has 15 residues. The CDR3 coding sequence is TGTGCCAGCAGCGTAGGTCTCTTAGCGGGGAATGAGCAGTTCTTC. It is translated as CASSVGLLAGNEQFF.

CDR3 loop: CASSDDWAKNIQYF. The CDR3, as DNA: TGTGCCAGCAGCGACGATTGGGCCAAAAACATTCAGTACTTC. The chain has TRBV11-2 and TRBJ2-4; D call uncertain. This CDR3 has 14 amino acids. V lost 5 bases to trimming and J lost 1 base, with 9 bases between them. The germline CDR1 and CDR2 sequences are SGHAT and FQNNGV.

The chain has TRBV28 and TRBJ1-1; D unresolved. The CDR3 consists of 12 residues. In germline, CDR1 is MDHEN, CDR2 SYDVKM. Trimming took 3 bases from V and 3 from J, leaving 5 bases between them. The CDR3 coding sequence is TGTGCCAGCAGTTTTTACGACACTGAAGCTTTCTTT. The encoded protein is CASSFYDTEAFF. The variable domain in full, completed from reference TRBV28 and TRBJ1-1, reads DVKVTQSSRYLVKRTGEKVFLECVQDMDHENMFWYRQDPGLGLRLIYFSYDVKMKEKGDIPEGYSVSREKKERFSLILESASTNQTSMYLCASSFYDTEAFFGQGTRLTVV.

The chain uses TRBV19 and TRBJ1-2, with D unresolved. CDR1 is LNHDA and CDR2 is SQIVND in the germline V gene (reference sequence). This CDR3 comprises 16 residues. V lost 3 bases and J lost 4, with 18 bases in between. The CDR3 sequence: CASSIEGPPNRYGYTF. The CDR3 DNA is TGTGCCAGTAGTATCGAGGGTCCTCCCAACCGCTATGGCTACACCTTC.

V usage is TRBV18 and J usage is TRBJ2-7; 7 nucleotides match TRBD1. CDR1 is KGHSH, CDR2 LQKENI, per germline. With V trimmed by 3 bases and J by 2 bases, 7 bases remained unmatched. This CDR3 is 15 amino acids long. CDR3 loop: CASSPLRTGAYEQYF. Here the CDR3 DNA reads TGTGCCAGCTCACCGCTAAGGACAGGAGCCTACGAGCAGTACTTC.

CDR3 coding DNA: TGTGCCAGCAGCCGGGACTCTGGCTCATACAATGAGCAGTTCTTC. Translating gives CASSRDSGSYNEQFF. The chain couples TRBV6-5 to TRBJ2-1; perhaps TRBD2 as D (6 bases). Germline V gives CDR1 MNHEY, CDR2 SVGAGI. V was pared by 6 bases and J by 4 bases, with 16 bases between. This CDR3 is 15 amino acids long.

The gene calls are TRBV5-4 and TRBJ1-3; 8 bases map to TRBD1. CDR1 SGHNT and CDR2 YYREEE come from the germline V gene (reference sequence). This CDR3 has 17 amino acids. Trimming cost V 0 bases and J 0 bases; bases outside gene matches: 5. CDR3 nucleotides: TGTGCCAGCAGCTTGGTCCCGGACAGGGCCTCTGGAAACACCATATATTTT. Its translation is CASSLVPDRASGNTIYF.

The J gene is TRBJ1-4, the V gene TRBV5-6; D gene ambiguous. Trimming pared 4 bases from V and 9 bases from J, leaving 22 bases between. The CDR3 runs to 16 residues. Germline V gene sequence: CDR1 SGHDT, CDR2 YYEEEE. DNA of the CDR3: TGTGCCAGCAGCAGAATCCGGGCCCAGGAATCCAAAAAACTGTTTTTT. Translated: CASSRIRAQESKKLFF.

This clone appeared once. The rearrangement links TRBV6-5 to TRBJ2-5; D ambiguous. The end of the DNA is better explained by TRBJ2-7, so the J call may be wrong. The CDR3 consists of 15 residues. Germline CDR1 is MNHEY and CDR2 is SVGAGI. In DNA form, the CDR3 reads TGTGCCAGCAGTTACTCGATCCCAGGAACCTACGAGCAGTACTTC. This gives the protein CASSYSIPGTYEQYF.

This clone has more than one count but fewer than ten. The chain links TRBV9 to TRBJ1-2; D is undetermined. Germline V gene lookup returns CDR1 SGDLS and CDR2 YYNGEE. CDR3 size: 15 residues. V was trimmed by 0 bases and J by 3 bases, leaving 12 bases between them. CDR3 bases: TGTGCCAGCAGCGTAGGCCAGGCAGCGCACTATGGCTACACCTTC. It yields the protein CASSVGQAAHYGYTF.

V usage is TRBV21-1 and J usage is TRBJ2-7; TRBD1 is taken as the D call from the table, unchecked against the DNA. TRBV21-1 is recorded as a pseudogene. The CDR3 runs to 14 residues. CDR3 nucleotides: TGTGCCAGCAGCTCCCGGGACAGGGGCGACGAGCAGTACTTC. Amino acid sequence: CASSSRDRGDEQYF.

This chain connects TRBV6-1 to TRBJ1-5; the D is unclear. Germline assignment: CDR1 MNHNS and CDR2 SASEGT. The CDR3 is 13 residues long. V dropped 3 bases and J dropped 3 bases, with 6 bases sitting between them. CDR3 DNA: TGTGCCAGCAGTGACAGGTACAATCAGCCCCAGCATTTT. This codes for CASSDRYNQPQHF.

V is TRBV6-1 and J is TRBJ2-7; D gene ambiguous. The CDR3 sequence is 12 residues long. The germline CDR1 and CDR2 sequences are MNHNS and SASEGT. V lost 5 bases and J 0 bases, leaving 5 bases between the germline ends. In DNA, the CDR3 is TGTGCCAGCAGTTTGAACTCCTACGAGCAGTACTTC. As protein: CASSLNSYEQYF.

The chain recombines TRBV7-8 with TRBJ1-4; the match to TRBD1 covers 9 bases. Germline assignment: CDR1 SGHVS and CDR2 FQNEAQ. The CDR3 consists of 18 residues. Trimming cost V 5 bases and J 0 bases; bases outside gene matches: 10. CDR3 nucleotides: TGTGCCAGCAGCGGGACAGGGTTAAGTCCCACAACTAATGAAAAACTGTTTTTT. It is translated as CASSGTGLSPTTNEKLFF.

The V call is TRBV19, the J call TRBJ1-3, with 8 bases identical to TRBD1. The CDR3 runs to 16 residues. Per the germline V gene, CDR1 is LNHDA and CDR2 is SQIVND (reference sequence). The V and J ends lost 3 bases and 7 bases, in that order; junction bases with no gene match: 11. The DNA of the CDR3 is TGTGCCAGTAGTATTGGGACAGGAATGCAGGGGAACACCATATATTTT. Translated, it gives CASSIGTGMQGNTIYF.

The chain has TRBV10-3 and TRBJ2-7, with TRBD1 as a possible D gene (5 bases). The germline gives CDR1 ENHRY, CDR2 SYGVKD. The CDR3 has 15 amino acids. Trimming took off 3 bases at V and 3 bases at J, with 15 bases between the two ends. The CDR3 protein is CAISEEGARDYEQYF. CDR3 DNA: TGTGCCATCAGTGAAGAAGGGGCGAGAGACTACGAGCAGTACTTC.

The chain has TRBV2 and TRBJ2-5; tentative D call: TRBD2 (5 bases). Per germline, CDR1 SNHLY and CDR2 FYNNEI. Trimming shortened V by 6 bases and J by 5 bases, and 7 bases separated the two germline ends. This CDR3 is 11 amino acids long. CDR3 in DNA: TGTGCCAGCAGAGAGGGTGAGACCCAGTACTTC. Translation: CASREGETQYF.

This chain joins TRBV9 and TRBJ2-1, with D perhaps TRBD2 (5 bases). Trimming removed 0 bases at V and 7 bases at J, with 14 bases between. The CDR3 totals 15 residues. The germline gives CDR1 SGDLS, CDR2 YYNGEE. The CDR3 protein is CASSVASRRHNEQFF. In nucleotides, the CDR3 is TGTGCCAGCAGCGTAGCTTCGAGGAGGCATAATGAGCAGTTCTTC.

Written as DNA, the CDR3 is TGTGCCAGCAGCCTCGGGACAGGGAATTCACCCCTCCACTTT. This gives the protein CASSLGTGNSPLHF. The rearrangement uses TRBV6-5 and TRBJ1-6, with 9 bases matching TRBD1. Germline V gene data show CDR1 as MNHEY and CDR2 as SVGAGI. The V and J ends lost 6 bases and 7 bases, in that order; junction bases with no gene match: 4. The CDR3 spans 14 residues.

This chain joins TRBV10-3 and TRBJ1-1; D uncertain. CDR3 size: 17 residues. The V and J ends lost 4 bases and 1 base respectively, with 19 bases between them. Looked up from germline, CDR1 is ENHRY and CDR2 is SYGVKD. CDR3 bases: TGTGCCATCAGTGGGGTCAGGACGTCAAGGTCGAACACTGAAGCTTTCTTT. Translated, it gives CAISGVRTSRSNTEAFF.

This sequence joins TRBV6-6 and TRBJ1-1, with TRBD1 identical over 8 bases. Trimming cost V 8 bases and J 1 base; bases outside gene matches: 9. The CDR3 sequence is 15 residues long. Germline lookup yields CDR1 MNHNY and CDR2 SVGAGI (reference sequence). The CDR3 region has the DNA TGTGCCAGCCCGGGACAGGTCCAACGGAACACTGAAGCTTTCTTT. Protein sequence: CASPGQVQRNTEAFF.